Below are 18 T cell receptor beta chains sequenced from a single sample in a study of shared clonotypes between healthy human individuals. Data came from immunoSEQ multiplex PCR; TCRdb stores just in-frame clones and leaves some out. The table records 2 million to 3 million clones, approximately 92% of them present only once. The sequenced sample consisted of naive CD4+ T cells sorted from blood. Regarding subset: CD45RA+ positively selected. The receptors here all came from a young man in good health.

The chain carries TRBV14 and TRBJ2-5, with 10 nucleotides matching TRBD1. CDR3 size: 15 residues. J gave up 5 bases and V 4 bases, and 7 bases lay outside the gene matches. Looked up from germline, CDR1 is SGHDN and CDR2 is FVKESK. Here the CDR3 DNA reads TGTGCCAGCAGCCTTCGACAGGGGGCATGGGAGACCCAGTACTTC. Residues: CASSLRQGAWETQYF.

In regard to this clone: Other nucleotide sequences in the sample specify the same CDR3. The chain couples TRBV5-1 to TRBJ1-4; maybe TRBD1 (5 bases). Trimming cost V 0 bases and J 3 bases, with 9 bases left between them. The CDR3 covers 15 residues. Germline CDR1 reads SGHRS; CDR2 reads YFSETQ. CDR3 DNA sequence: TGCGCCAGCAGCTTGGGAGACAGCCCTAATGAAAAACTGTTTTTT. This gives the protein CASSLGDSPNEKLFF.

The rearrangement links TRBV5-1 to TRBJ1-1; D is uncertain. The CDR3 is 17 amino acids. V was cut by 2 bases and J by 3 bases, with 20 bases left in between. Germline CDR1 reads SGHRS; CDR2 reads YFSETQ. The CDR3 region has the DNA TGCGCCAGCAGCTTATGGTCCCCCTTCTCCCTTTACACTGAAGCTTTCTTT. This sequence encodes CASSLWSPFSLYTEAFF.

This clone was seen a single time. The J gene is TRBJ2-7, the V gene TRBV30; TRBD1 matches at 7 bases. The CDR3 runs to 15 residues. CDR1 is GTSNPN and CDR2 is SVGIG in the germline V gene (reference sequence). J was trimmed by 5 bases and V by 3 bases; bases with no gene match: 13. CDR3 DNA sequence: TGTGCCTGGAGCGGGTCGATCGAAACAGGGGACGAGCAGTACTTC. Protein sequence: CAWSGSIETGDEQYF.

V usage is TRBV7-2 and J usage is TRBJ2-7; 10 nucleotides agree with TRBD2. The CDR3 loop spans 16 amino acids. Germline V CDR1 and CDR2: SGHTA, FQGNSA. V lost 5 bases, J lost 6 bases, and 13 bases stayed unmatched. CDR3 coding DNA: TGTGCCAGCAGCCTTGGGGGTAGCGGGAGGTTGGGCGAGCAGTACTTC. It codes for CASSLGGSGRLGEQYF.

This clone was picked up a small number of times. Other DNA sequences in the same sample also yield this CDR3. This rearrangement joins TRBV28 to TRBJ1-1; D unresolved. Germline CDR1 MDHEN, CDR2 SYDVKM. The CDR3 is 14 residues long. Trimming pared 3 bases from V and 1 base from J, leaving 9 bases between. The CDR3 protein is CASSLWTANTEAFF. The CDR3, as DNA: TGTGCCAGCAGTTTGTGGACTGCGAACACTGAAGCTTTCTTT.

V and J are TRBV5-1 and TRBJ2-5; tentatively, D is TRBD1 (6 bases). This CDR3 region has 14 residues. V was shortened by 4 bases and J by 1 base, with 11 bases between the two germline ends. Germline V CDR1 and CDR2: SGHRS, YFSETQ. The CDR3 loop is CASSQDSIQETQYF. The CDR3, as DNA: TGCGCCAGCAGCCAGGACAGCATCCAAGAGACCCAGTACTTC. The complete variable domain, with remaining parts taken from reference TRBV5-1 and TRBJ2-5, reads KAGVTQTPRYLIKTRGQQVTLSCSPISGHRSVSWYQQTPGQGLQFLFEYFSETQRNKGNFPGRFSGRQFSNSRSEMNVSTLELGDSALYLCASSQDSIQETQYFGPGTRLLVL.

The chain employs TRBV7-3 and TRBJ2-7, with D unresolved. Germline CDR1 is SGHTA and CDR2 is FQGTGA. There are 14 residues in the CDR3. V was trimmed by 6 bases and J by 1 base, leaving 13 bases between them. The CDR3 here is CASRLSPNSYEQYF. The CDR3 DNA reads as TGTGCCAGCAGGTTATCCCCCAATTCCTACGAGCAGTACTTC. Filled out from reference TRBV7-3 and TRBJ2-7, the complete variable domain reads GAGVSQTPSNKVTEKGKYVELRCDPISGHTALYWYRQSLGQGPEFLIYFQGTGAADDSGLPNDRFFAVRPEGSVSTLKIQRTERGDSAVYLCASRLSPNSYEQYFGPGTRLTVT.

The chain recombines TRBV6-5 with TRBJ2-7; a possible D gene is TRBD2 (6 bases). From germline, CDR1 is MNHEY and CDR2 SVGAGI. The CDR3 covers 12 residues. V lost 9 bases and J lost 2, with 11 bases in between. The DNA for the CDR3 is TGTGCCAGTGCCGGGACTCCCTACGAGCAGTACTTC. It specifies CASAGTPYEQYF.

The chain recombines TRBV6-5 with TRBJ2-5; D possibly uses TRBD1 or TRBD2 (5 bases each). Per germline, CDR1 MNHEY and CDR2 SVGAGI. This CDR3 is built from 14 residues. Trimming stripped 3 bases from V and 5 bases from J, with 13 bases between. DNA of the CDR3: TGTGCCAGCAGTTATTTGGGGGTCCGGGAGACCCAGTACTTC. It codes for CASSYLGVRETQYF.

This clone was detected once. The chain couples TRBV12-1 to TRBJ2-7; TRBD2 is the table's D call and was not checked against the DNA. TRBV12-1 is marked as a pseudogene. The CDR3 runs to 18 residues. Written as DNA, the CDR3 is TGTGCCAGCAGCTCGGGACTAGCGGGAGGCCGAGAGTACTACGAGCAGTACTTC. It is translated as CASSSGLAGGREYYEQYF.

This clone has only one observation. The chain recombines TRBV5-8 with TRBJ2-2, with a tentative D call TRBD2 (6 bases). V gave up 3 bases and J gave up 0 bases, with 15 bases separating them. Looked up from germline, CDR1 is SGHTS and CDR2 is YDEGEE. The CDR3 totals 17 residues. This CDR3 reads CASSSPGVAPNTGELFF. Here the CDR3 DNA reads TGTGCCAGCAGCTCACCGGGGGTAGCGCCGAACACCGGGGAGCTGTTTTTT.

This clone was counted once. V and J are TRBV27 and TRBJ2-3; D possibly corresponds to TRBD2 (6 bases). This CDR3 spans 13 amino acids. Germline CDR1 and CDR2: MNHEY and SMNVEV (reference sequence). The germline V and J ends were trimmed by 7 bases and 4 bases, with 12 bases remaining between them. CDR3 sequence: CASKPSAADTQYF. The CDR3 DNA follows: TGTGCCAGCAAGCCTAGCGCGGCAGATACGCAGTATTTT.

This chain uses TRBV20-1 with TRBJ2-2; D gene uncertain. The CDR3 sequence is 11 residues long. V dropped 4 bases and J dropped 8 bases, with 8 bases sitting between them. CDR1 DFQATT and CDR2 SNEGSKA come from the germline V gene (reference sequence). The CDR3 DNA reads TGCAGTGCTATCACCGAGGGGGAGCTGTTTTTT. This gives the protein CSAITEGELFF.

CDR3 bases: TGTGCCAGCAGCTTCCGGGGGACGGGAGAGACCCAGTACTTC. As protein: CASSFRGTGETQYF. This sequence joins TRBV5-6 and TRBJ2-5, with a weak D call TRBD2 (6 bases). The CDR3 is 14 amino acids. The V end was cut by 2 bases, the J end by 4 bases, with 12 bases between. Germline CDR1 SGHDT, CDR2 YYEEEE.

A remark on this clone: One junction end disagrees with the germline gene, perhaps due to a read error. The rearrangement uses TRBV7-7 and TRBJ2-5, with 9 nucleotides matching TRBD1. CDR1 and CDR2 from the germline V gene are SSHAT and FNYEAQ (reference sequence). The CDR3 loop spans 16 amino acids. Here the CDR3 reads CASSLGTGKGKETQYF. CDR3 in DNA: TGTGCTAGCAGCCTAGGGACAGGGAAGGGGAAAGAGACCCAGTACTTC.

J is TRBJ2-1 and V is TRBV19; the match to TRBD2 covers 7 bases. The junction had 3 bases not matched to a gene; V was cut back by 3 bases and J by 4 bases. This CDR3 has 14 amino acids. The germline gives CDR1 LNHDA, CDR2 SQIVND (reference sequence). The CDR3 spells CASSMGDYYNEQFF. Written as DNA, the CDR3 is TGTGCCAGTAGTATGGGGGACTATTACAATGAGCAGTTCTTC.

The chain links TRBV11-2 to TRBJ2-3, with TRBD2 identical over 9 bases. The CDR3 contains 19 residues. J lost 3 bases, V lost 0 bases, and 13 bases had no gene match. In germline, CDR1 is SGHAT, CDR2 FQNNGV. The CDR3 bases are TGTGCCAGCAGCTTAGATCGGGGCGGGAGGGCTCTTAAGACAGATACGCAGTATTTT. Translation gives CASSLDRGGRALKTDTQYF.